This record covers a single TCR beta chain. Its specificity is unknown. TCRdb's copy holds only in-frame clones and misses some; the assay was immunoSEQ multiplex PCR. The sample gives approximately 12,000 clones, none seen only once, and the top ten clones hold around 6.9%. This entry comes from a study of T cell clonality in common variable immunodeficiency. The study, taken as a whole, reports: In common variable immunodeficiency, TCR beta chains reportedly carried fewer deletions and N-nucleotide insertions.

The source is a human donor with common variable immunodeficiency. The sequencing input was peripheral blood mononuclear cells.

The CDR3 loop reads CASSYNGGGGTDTQYF. CDR3 DNA, as far as it was read: TGTGCCAGCAGTTACAATGGCGGGGGAGGCACAGATACG. The J gene is TRBJ2-3, the V gene TRBV6-2 or TRBV6-3; 7 bases agree with TRBD2. The read ends 3 residues before the CDR3 terminus; that terminus is restored from the germline J gene. This CDR3 region has 16 residues. The V and J ends lost 2 bases and 1 base, in that order; junction bases with no gene match: 6. Looked up from germline, CDR1 is MNHEY and CDR2 is SVGEGT.